This TCR beta chain was documented in a study of T-cell memory formation after mild COVID-19. Regarding the study as a whole: Among CD4+ contracting clones, most were CM and EM, and CD8+ ones EMRA. There was a balanced CD4/CD8 profile in clones contracting day 15 to 85, and later expanders leaned CD4+.

In TCRdb, the 5' RACE reads were re-called with MiXCR into one record per CDR3 protein. This table has under 600,000 distinct CDR3 sequences, about 20% appearing once. Trimming took 2 bases from V and 7 from J, leaving 24 bases between them. Germline V lookup: CDR1 SGHRS, CDR2 YFSETQ. This CDR3 is 17 amino acids long. As to this clonotype: Antigen: not known.

The chain recombines TRBV5-1 with TRBJ1-2; maybe TRBD1 (6 bases). The sequenced sample was PBMCs or a T cell subset sorted from them (not recorded which). The sequence was obtained from an adult woman who had mild COVID-19 (a few samples of this study predate the infection). Cell type and time point are not known. CDR3 DNA sequence: TGCGCCAGCAGCTTACGGGGGCCTCGATCGATAGAGGGTGGCTACACCTTC. It codes for CASSLRGPRSIEGGYTF.